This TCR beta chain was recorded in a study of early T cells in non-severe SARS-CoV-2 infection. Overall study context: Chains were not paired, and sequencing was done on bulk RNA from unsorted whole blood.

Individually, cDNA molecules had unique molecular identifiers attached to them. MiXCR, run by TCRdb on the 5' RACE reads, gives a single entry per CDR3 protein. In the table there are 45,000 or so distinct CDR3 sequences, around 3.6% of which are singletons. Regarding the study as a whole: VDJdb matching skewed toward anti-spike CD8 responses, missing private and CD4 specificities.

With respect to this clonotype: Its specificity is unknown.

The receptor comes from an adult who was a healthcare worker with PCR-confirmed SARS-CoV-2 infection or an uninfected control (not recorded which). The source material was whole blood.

CDR3 loop: CSVLGQQETQYF. The CDR3 bases are TGCAGCGTTCTAGGACAACAAGAGACCCAGTACTTC. The gene calls are TRBV29-1 and TRBJ2-5, with D perhaps matching TRBD1 (5 bases). Trimming removed 5 bases at V and 2 bases at J, with 9 bases between. Germline-derived CDR1 and CDR2 are SQVTM and ANQGSEA. The CDR3 is 12 residues long.